The source of this T cell receptor beta chain is a study of T cells in Graves' hyperthyroidism and ophthalmopathy. TCR beta CDR3 region amplification was performed from RNA transcripts. A first-round RT-PCR of the TCR CDR3 used the HTBI primer set. TCRdb independently ran MiXCR on the multiplex PCR reads; one entry per CDR3 protein. This table holds around 760,000 distinct CDR3 sequences, around a third found once. This CDR3 comprises 15 residues. The germline V gene has CDR1 MGHRA and CDR2 YSYEKL. Trimming took off 0 bases at V and 3 bases at J, with 11 bases between the two ends. This clonotype was detected a few times.

Sequenced sample: blood. This rearrangement joins TRBV4-1 to TRBJ1-2, with no clear D. This clonotype was sampled from a woman in her thirties or forties with Graves' hyperthyroidism. This chain's CDR3 is CASSQDQREDYGYTF. Here the CDR3 DNA reads TGCGCCAGCAGCCAAGATCAGCGGGAAGACTATGGCTACACCTTC.